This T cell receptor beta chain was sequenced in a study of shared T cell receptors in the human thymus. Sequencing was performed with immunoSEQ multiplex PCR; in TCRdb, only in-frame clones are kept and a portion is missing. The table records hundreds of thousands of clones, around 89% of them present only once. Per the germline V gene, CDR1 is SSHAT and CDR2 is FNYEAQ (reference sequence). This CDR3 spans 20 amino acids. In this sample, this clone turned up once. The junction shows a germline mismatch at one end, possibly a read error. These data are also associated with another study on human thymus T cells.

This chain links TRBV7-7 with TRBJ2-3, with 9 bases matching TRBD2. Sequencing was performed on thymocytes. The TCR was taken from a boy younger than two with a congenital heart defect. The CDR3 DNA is TGTGCTAGCAGCTTAAGTCCCGAGACTAGCGGACCTAGGGGAACAGATACGCAGTATTTT. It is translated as CASSLSPETSGPRGTDTQYF.